What follows describes a single TCR beta chain. Per the germline V gene, CDR1 is SGHDT and CDR2 is YYEEEE. The CDR3 has 15 amino acids. With V trimmed by 4 bases and J by 7 bases, 11 bases remained unmatched. These data originate in a study of T cell clonotyping in hematopoietic cell transplantation. TCRdb's copy holds only in-frame clones and misses some; the assay was immunoSEQ multiplex PCR. The table shows roughly 13,000 clones, with 94% occurring only once. The J gene is TRBJ2-7, the V gene TRBV5-6; 10 bases match TRBD2. The sequences come from PBMCs, collected 30 days after allogeneic stem cell transplant. The TCR comes from a male patient between 60 and 69 years old who had an allogeneic stem cell transplant from an unrelated donor, so the T cells may come from the graft donor. Some clones in this sample may be carry-over from other donors' samples. The CDR3 loop reads CASSLASGGAREQYF. CDR3 sequence (DNA): TGTGCCAGCAGCCTCGCAAGCGGGGGGGCGCGGGAGCAGTACTTC.